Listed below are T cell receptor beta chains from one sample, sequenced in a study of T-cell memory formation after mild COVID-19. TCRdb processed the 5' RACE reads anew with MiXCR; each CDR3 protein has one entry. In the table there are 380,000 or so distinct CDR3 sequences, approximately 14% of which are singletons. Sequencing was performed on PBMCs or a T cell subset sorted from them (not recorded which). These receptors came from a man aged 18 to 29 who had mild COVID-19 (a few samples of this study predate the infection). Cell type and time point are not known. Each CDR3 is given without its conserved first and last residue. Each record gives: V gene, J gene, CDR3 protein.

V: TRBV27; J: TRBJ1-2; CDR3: ASTPSWGGGNYGYT
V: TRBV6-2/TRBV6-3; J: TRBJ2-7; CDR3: ASRRLAVNSVYEQY
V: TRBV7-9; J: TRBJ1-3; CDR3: AIIAGSGNTIY
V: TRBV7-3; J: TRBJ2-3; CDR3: ASSFPGADTQY
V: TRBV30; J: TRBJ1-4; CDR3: AWRRLNEKLF
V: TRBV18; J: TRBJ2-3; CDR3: ASSPPLAGGDTQY
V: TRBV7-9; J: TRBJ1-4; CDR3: ASTEATRTGGVLVKLF
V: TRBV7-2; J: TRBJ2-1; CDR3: ASSPSGGGSYNEQF
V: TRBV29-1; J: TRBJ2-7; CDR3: SVVRPSGGEQY
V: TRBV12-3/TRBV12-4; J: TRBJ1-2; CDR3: ASSPGTGESSYGYT
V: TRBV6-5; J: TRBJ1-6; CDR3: ASSYSFLGHGNSPLH
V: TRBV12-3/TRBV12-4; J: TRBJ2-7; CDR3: ASSLGYRGPGTYEQY
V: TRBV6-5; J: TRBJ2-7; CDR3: ASSYSAASSYEQY
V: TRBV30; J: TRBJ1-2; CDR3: AWSVYSGYT
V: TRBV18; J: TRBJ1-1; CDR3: ASSPREDTEAF
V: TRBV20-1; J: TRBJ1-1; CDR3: SARGSSSPEAF
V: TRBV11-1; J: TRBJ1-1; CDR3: ASSSGNRDMNTEAF
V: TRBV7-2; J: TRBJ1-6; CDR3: ASRPTGGSYNSPLH
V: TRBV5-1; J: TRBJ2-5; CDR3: ASSLDPGQKGETQY
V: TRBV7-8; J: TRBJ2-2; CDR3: ASSLAGQGSIGELF
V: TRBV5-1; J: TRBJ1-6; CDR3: ASSSARNSPLH
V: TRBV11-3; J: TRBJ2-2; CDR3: ASSPGDTGELF
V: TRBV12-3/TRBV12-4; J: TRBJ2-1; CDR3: ASSSGLLAREF
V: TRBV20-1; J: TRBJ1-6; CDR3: SGATDYNSPLH
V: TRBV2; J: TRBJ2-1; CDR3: ASSEAGTGTGIFNEQF
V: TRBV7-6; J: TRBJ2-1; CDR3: ASSLATGGPKRDEQF
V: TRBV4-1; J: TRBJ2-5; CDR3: ASSQSPSGLAGGPGQETQY
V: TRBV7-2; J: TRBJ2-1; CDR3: ASSTRIPYNEQF
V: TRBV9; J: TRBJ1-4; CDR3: ASSGVGTGEEKLF
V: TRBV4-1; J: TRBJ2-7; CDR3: ASSQRPHYEQY
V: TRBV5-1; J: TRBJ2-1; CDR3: ASSFQEGGAYNEQF
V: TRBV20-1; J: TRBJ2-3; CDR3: SARAQESGTDTQY
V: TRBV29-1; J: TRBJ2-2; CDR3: SGGDPFNTGELF
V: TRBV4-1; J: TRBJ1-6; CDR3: ASSPGQRNSPLH
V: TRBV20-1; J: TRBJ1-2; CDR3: SARPRSTGEWYGYT
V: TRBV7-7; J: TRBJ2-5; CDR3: ASSAGTGGSETQY
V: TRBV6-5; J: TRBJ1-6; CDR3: ASSYPRRGVESPLH
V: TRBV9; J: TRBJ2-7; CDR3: ASSPHRKIGYEQY
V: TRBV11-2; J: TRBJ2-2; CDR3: ASSLAGTTTGELF
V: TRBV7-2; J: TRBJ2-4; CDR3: ASSYQPLAKNIQY
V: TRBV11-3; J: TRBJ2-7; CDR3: ASSFPGRPDEQY
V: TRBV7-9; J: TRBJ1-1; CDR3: ASSLVRVVNTEAF
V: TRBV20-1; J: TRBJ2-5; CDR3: SARQAGGMWETQY
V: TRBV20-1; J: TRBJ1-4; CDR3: STLQGTNEKLF
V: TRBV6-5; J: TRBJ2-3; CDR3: ASSFTQGTLDTQY
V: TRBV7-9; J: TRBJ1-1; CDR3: ASSLERTGEAF
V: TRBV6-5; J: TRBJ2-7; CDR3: ASSVSGAYEQY
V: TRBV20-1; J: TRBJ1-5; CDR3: SARTGGDQPQH
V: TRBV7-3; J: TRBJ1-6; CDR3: ASSLGATTNSPLH
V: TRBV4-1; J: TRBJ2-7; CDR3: ASSQDPEASYEQY
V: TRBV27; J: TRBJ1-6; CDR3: ASGMRGPSPLH
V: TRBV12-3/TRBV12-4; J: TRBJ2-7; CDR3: ASSLATGPKSSYEQY
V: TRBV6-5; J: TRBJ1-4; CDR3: ASSPDGLAEKLF
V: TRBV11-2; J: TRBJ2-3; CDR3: ASSLEPGLSPDTQY